This T cell receptor beta chain originates from a study of technical replicates of blood from several donors (TCRdb year 2017). Library construction relied on the immunoSEQ multiplex PCR assay. TCRdb retrieved this table from immuneACCESS and kept in-frame rearrangements only. Not all clones are present; in checked studies, unresolved V genes account for under half, and no reason is known for the remainder. This sample is represented by 90,000 to 100,000 clones; about 96% of them were singletons. The ten largest clonotypes hold approximately 0.37% of the sample. The CDR3, from cysteine to phenylalanine, totals 14 residues. Just CDR3 DNA is preserved here, 42 bases in frame from base 1. For this chain, trimming is 4 bases at the V end and 3 bases at the J end, and the number of junction bases without a gene match is 5. CDR1 LNHDA and CDR2 SQIVND are derived from the germline V gene (reference sequence).

As to this clone: Which antigen it targets is not known. It has no much larger one-base neighbor in the sample; base qualities were not kept.

Specimen: T cells isolated from PBMCs. The clonotype was recovered from a human donor in good health. Recombination linked TRBV19 to TRBJ2-7, with TRBD1 matching 8 junction bases. The nucleotide sequence is TGTGCCAGTAGTAGGAGCAGGGGGCTCTACGAGCAGTACTTC. This translates into CASSRSRGLYEQYF. With the portions outside the CDR3 filled from the reference TRBV19 and TRBJ2-7 genes, the complete variable region becomes DGGITQSPKYLFRKEGQNVTLSCEQNLNHDAMYWYRQDPGQGLRLIYYSQIVNDFQKGDIAEGYSVSREKKESFPLTVTSAQKNPTAFYLCASSRSRGLYEQYFGPGTRLTVT.